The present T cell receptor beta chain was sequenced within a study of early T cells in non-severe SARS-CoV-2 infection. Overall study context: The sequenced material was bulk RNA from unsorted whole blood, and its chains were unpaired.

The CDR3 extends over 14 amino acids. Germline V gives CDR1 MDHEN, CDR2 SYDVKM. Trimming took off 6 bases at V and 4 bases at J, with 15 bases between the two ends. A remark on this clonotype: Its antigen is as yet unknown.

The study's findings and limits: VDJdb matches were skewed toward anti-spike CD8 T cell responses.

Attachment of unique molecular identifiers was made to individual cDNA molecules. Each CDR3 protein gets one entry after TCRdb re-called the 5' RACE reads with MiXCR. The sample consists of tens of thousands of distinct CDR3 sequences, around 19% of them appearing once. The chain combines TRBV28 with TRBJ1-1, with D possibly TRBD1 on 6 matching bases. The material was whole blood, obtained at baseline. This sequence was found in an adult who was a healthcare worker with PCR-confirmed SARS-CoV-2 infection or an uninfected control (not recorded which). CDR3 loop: CASRPQDSFTEAFF. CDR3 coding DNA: TGTGCCAGCAGACCACAGGACAGCTTCACTGAAGCTTTCTTT. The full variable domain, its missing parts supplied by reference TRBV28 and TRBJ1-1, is DVKVTQSSRYLVKRTGEKVFLECVQDMDHENMFWYRQDPGLGLRLIYFSYDVKMKEKGDIPEGYSVSREKKERFSLILESASTNQTSMYLCASRPQDSFTEAFFGQGTRLTVV.